The next 27 T cell receptor beta chains were all read from a single sample in a study of CD8 T cells in Susac syndrome. The RNA, about 0.5 to 1 ug, was put through reverse transcription using random hexamers. Using its own MiXCR run on the immunoSEQ multiplex PCR reads, TCRdb lists one record per CDR3 protein. This table has some 120,000 distinct CDR3 sequences, 90% to 95% appearing once. The source material was CD4+ T cells from PBMCs. These receptors originate from a human donor in good health.

V is TRBV20-1 and J is TRBJ1-1; D is unresolved. This CDR3 region has 16 residues. From germline, CDR1 is DFQATT and CDR2 SNEGSKA (reference sequence). The CDR3 nucleotides read TGCGGCGAGTCCTCGTGGACCTCTGGAACGTACACTGAAGCTTTCTTT. It yields the protein CGESSWTSGTYTEAFF.

The V and J genes are TRBV10-3 and TRBJ1-5; D gene unclear. Germline CDR1 is ENHRY and CDR2 is SYGVKD. CDR3 length equals 14 residues. Trimming pared 2 bases from V and 0 bases from J, leaving 5 bases between. In nucleotides, the CDR3 is TGTGCCATCAGTGAGGACGCTAGCAATCAGCCCCAGCATTTT. This codes for CAISEDASNQPQHF.

The chain is built from TRBV2 and TRBJ2-1; D may be TRBD1 (6 bases). The CDR3 consists of 14 residues. V dropped 6 bases and J dropped 1 base, with 10 bases sitting between them. From germline, CDR1 is SNHLY and CDR2 FYNNEI. The CDR3 is CASRDRSSYNEQFF. The CDR3 nucleotides are TGTGCCAGCAGGGACAGATCGTCCTACAATGAGCAGTTCTTC.

This sequence joins TRBV7-2 and TRBJ2-7; unclear D gene. Germline lookup yields CDR1 SGHTA and CDR2 FQGNSA. CDR3 size: 12 residues. V lost 4 bases to trimming and J lost 3 bases, with 7 bases between them. CDR3 coding DNA: TGTGCCAGCAGCTCTCAGGACTACGAGCAGTACTTC. It yields the protein CASSSQDYEQYF. The variable domain in full, completed from reference TRBV7-2 and TRBJ2-7, reads GAGVSQSPSNKVTEKGKDVELRCDPISGHTALYWYRQSLGQGLEFLIYFQGNSAPDKSGLPSDRFSAERTGGSVSTLTIQRTQQEDSAVYLCASSSQDYEQYFGPGTRLTVT.

This clonotype was seen once. The rearrangement joins TRBV15 to TRBJ2-1, with 11 nucleotides matching TRBD2. Germline assignment: CDR1 LNHNV and CDR2 YYDKDF (reference sequence). V gave up 2 bases and J gave up 6 bases; unmatched junction bases: 6. This CDR3 comprises 16 residues. The CDR3 is CATSRKLAGDPNEQFF. CDR3 sequence (DNA): TGTGCCACCAGCAGAAAACTAGCGGGAGACCCCAATGAGCAGTTCTTC.

The V call is TRBV9, the J call TRBJ2-7, with 7 bases lining up with TRBD1. The V gene's germline CDR1 is SGDLS and CDR2 YYNGEE. After removal of 4 bases from V and 2 bases from J, the junction contained 21 bases not matched to a gene. The CDR3 is made up of 19 amino acids. In DNA form, the CDR3 reads TGTGCCAGCAGCCCTCTCCCGCAGGGGGTACAGGGGTTTACCTACGAGCAGTACTTC. Protein: CASSPLPQGVQGFTYEQYF. Based on the CDR3 plus reference TRBV9 and TRBJ2-7, the full variable domain is DSGVTQTPKHLITATGQRVTLRCSPRSGDLSVYWYQQSLDQGLQFLIQYYNGEERAKGNILERFSAQQFPDLHSELNLSSLELGDSALYFCASSPLPQGVQGFTYEQYFGPGTRLTVT.

The chain uses TRBV14 and TRBJ2-1; D gene unclear. V was pared by 1 base and J by 7 bases, with 5 bases between. Germline V gene sequence: CDR1 SGHDN, CDR2 FVKESK. The CDR3 extends over 12 amino acids. CDR3 region: CASSQGWNEQFF. The CDR3 nucleotides read TGTGCCAGCAGCCAAGGTTGGAATGAGCAGTTCTTC.

The chain joins TRBV6-2 or TRBV6-3 to TRBJ2-7; weak D call: TRBD2 (5 bases). The CDR3 length is 14 residues. The germline CDR1 and CDR2 sequences are MNHEY and SVGEGT. The V end was cut by 4 bases, the J end by 4 bases, with 14 bases between. The CDR3 region has the DNA TGTGCCAGCAGTTCCCAGCGGACCTTATACGAGCAGTACTTC. Its protein is CASSSQRTLYEQYF.

This rearrangement joins TRBV20-1 to TRBJ2-1, with D possibly matching TRBD2 (7 bases). The CDR3 is 15 residues long. From germline, CDR1 is DFQATT and CDR2 SNEGSKA (reference sequence). With 5 bases removed from V and 8 bases from J, the gap between germline ends came to 22 bases. The CDR3 loop is CSAPKGGVYLDEQFF. The CDR3 DNA sequence: TGCAGTGCTCCTAAAGGGGGGGTTTATTTGGATGAGCAGTTCTTC.

This clonotype was seen a handful of times. The rearrangement uses TRBV30 and TRBJ2-3; perhaps TRBD2 as D (5 bases). The CDR3 totals 16 residues. V was clipped by 3 bases and J by 0 bases, with 16 bases between them. CDR1 and CDR2 (germline): GTSNPN, SVGIG (reference sequence). CDR3 loop: CAWRGISAGSTDTQYF. CDR3 sequence (DNA): TGTGCCTGGAGGGGAATTAGCGCGGGCAGCACAGATACGCAGTATTTT.

The chain combines TRBV9 with TRBJ2-1, with TRBD2 matching over 9 bases. The CDR3 runs to 15 residues. The germline gives CDR1 SGDLS, CDR2 YYNGEE. Trimming removed 4 bases from V and 6 bases from J; junction bases left unmatched: 8. CDR3 sequence reads: CASSPHSGSANEQFF. The CDR3 coding sequence is TGTGCCAGCAGCCCCCATAGCGGGAGCGCCAATGAGCAGTTCTTC.

The chain has TRBV29-1 and TRBJ2-1; the D gene is possibly TRBD2 (5 bases). The CDR3 consists of 15 residues. The V end was cut by 5 bases, the J end by 0 bases, with 14 bases between. Germline lookup yields CDR1 SQVTM and CDR2 ANQGSEA. This chain's CDR3 is CSVQSGYTSYNEQFF. For the CDR3, the DNA is TGCAGCGTTCAAAGCGGATATACCTCCTACAATGAGCAGTTCTTC.

The chain has TRBV5-1 and TRBJ2-3; no clear D. The germline V and J ends were trimmed by 2 bases and 2 bases, with 6 bases remaining between them. Per the germline V gene, CDR1 is SGHRS and CDR2 is YFSETQ. The CDR3 runs 13 residues. This CDR3 is CASSLSNTDTQYF. The CDR3 nucleotides read TGCGCCAGCAGCTTATCCAACACAGATACGCAGTATTTT.

J is TRBJ2-7 and V is TRBV30; D call uncertain. This CDR3 comprises 11 residues. V gave up 4 bases and J gave up 10 bases, with 14 bases separating them. Looked up from germline, CDR1 is GTSNPN and CDR2 is SVGIG (reference sequence). The CDR3 region has the DNA TGTGCCTGGATGAACCAACTGTACCAGTACTTC. Translation gives CAWMNQLYQYF.

The chain links TRBV12-3 or TRBV12-4 to TRBJ2-1, with D unresolved. Trimming pared 6 bases from V and 0 bases from J, leaving 18 bases between. The CDR3 is 17 residues long. The chain's CDR3 is CASSPPSRAHSYNEQFF. The CDR3 bases are TGTGCCAGCAGCCCACCCTCACGGGCCCACTCCTACAATGAGCAGTTCTTC.

The chain joins TRBV20-1 to TRBJ2-7; 7 bases agree with TRBD1. CDR3 length: 16 residues. V gave up 1 base and J gave up 1 base; unmatched junction bases: 10. Germline V gives CDR1 DFQATT, CDR2 SNEGSKA (reference sequence). The CDR3 reads CSARVSNGQASYEQYF. CDR3 coding DNA: TGCAGTGCTAGAGTTTCAAACGGACAGGCATCCTACGAGCAGTACTTC.

The chain uses TRBV11-2 and TRBJ2-5; D gene unclear. The CDR3 has 13 residues. Germline assignment: CDR1 SGHAT and CDR2 FQNNGV. V dropped 4 bases and J dropped 1 base, with 7 bases sitting between them. CDR3 residues: CASSSRLQETQYF. CDR3 nucleotides: TGTGCCAGCAGCTCCAGGCTCCAAGAGACCCAGTACTTC.

The chain recombines TRBV30 with TRBJ2-3; TRBD2 matches at 10 bases. V was clipped by 3 bases and J by 5 bases; unmatched bases: 11. The germline V gene has CDR1 GTSNPN and CDR2 SVGIG (reference sequence). This CDR3 has 16 residues. CDR3 amino acids: CAWSQGLAGVVDTQYF. The CDR3 DNA reads as TGTGCCTGGAGCCAAGGGCTAGCGGGAGTGGTAGATACGCAGTATTTT. The full variable domain, its missing parts supplied by reference TRBV30 and TRBJ2-3, is SQTIHQWPATLVQPVGSPLSLECTVEGTSNPNLYWYRQAAGRGLQLLFYSVGIGQISSEVPQNLSASRPQDRQFILSSKKLLLSDSGFYLCAWSQGLAGVVDTQYFGPGTRLTVL.

The V call is TRBV6-5, the J call TRBJ2-7; D is unclear. The CDR3 covers 11 residues. Germline lookup yields CDR1 MNHEY and CDR2 SVGAGI. V was shortened by 5 bases and J by 5 bases, with 7 bases between the two germline ends. The CDR3 DNA is TGTGCCAGCAGTAACATCCACGAGCAGTACTTC. The encoded protein is CASSNIHEQYF.

The chain couples TRBV12-3 or TRBV12-4 to TRBJ1-5, with D unclear. The germline V and J ends were trimmed by 2 bases and 0 bases, with 17 bases remaining between them. The CDR3 has 18 residues. The chain's CDR3 is CASSLMGQVKGSNQPQHF. In nucleotides, the CDR3 is TGTGCCAGCAGTTTAATGGGTCAGGTCAAGGGTAGCAATCAGCCCCAGCATTTT.

The rearrangement links TRBV30 to TRBJ1-1; D is unclear. V lost 0 bases, J lost 0 bases, and 5 bases lay in between. CDR3 length: 13 amino acids. From germline, CDR1 is GTSNPN and CDR2 SVGIG (reference sequence). In nucleotides, the CDR3 is TGTGCCTGGAGTGTATACATGAACACTGAAGCTTTCTTT. This gives the protein CAWSVYMNTEAFF.

The CDR3 nucleotides are TGTGCCACCGCAGGGGTCCCGAACACTGAAGCTTTCTTT. Encoded protein: CATAGVPNTEAFF. This chain links TRBV10-3 with TRBJ1-1, with a tentative D call TRBD1 (6 bases). The CDR3 contains 13 residues. Germline V gene lookup returns CDR1 ENHRY and CDR2 SYGVKD. With 10 bases removed from V and 1 base from J, the gap between germline ends came to 13 bases.

The J gene is TRBJ1-2, the V gene TRBV7-2; 9 nucleotides agree with TRBD1. CDR3 size: 17 residues. Trimming took 6 bases from V and 1 from J; bases not matched to a gene: 12. Looked up from germline, CDR1 is SGHTA and CDR2 is FQGNSA. CDR3 region: CASRNLARTGVNYGYTF. The CDR3, as DNA: TGTGCCAGCAGAAATCTAGCGCGGACAGGGGTTAACTATGGCTACACCTTC.

The chain recombines TRBV6-2 or TRBV6-3 with TRBJ2-3; 10 positions agree with TRBD1. This CDR3 spans 16 amino acids. Germline V gene data show CDR1 as MNHEY and CDR2 as SVGEGT. The ends lost 4 bases at V and 3 bases at J; junction bases unmatched: 7. The chain's CDR3 is CASSSFPGQGTDTQYF. In nucleotides, the CDR3 is TGTGCCAGCAGTTCTTTTCCGGGACAGGGGACAGATACGCAGTATTTT.

The chain recombines TRBV30 with TRBJ2-4; TRBD1 agrees at 7 bases. Germline V CDR1 and CDR2: GTSNPN, SVGIG (reference sequence). Trimming at V came to 4 bases and at J to 3 bases, leaving 6 bases not matched to a gene. This CDR3 has 14 amino acids. The CDR3 coding sequence is TGTGCCTGGACTTCAACAGGGGTCAAAAACATTCAGTACTTC. Translated: CAWTSTGVKNIQYF.

The chain uses TRBV9 and TRBJ1-1; 9 bases line up with TRBD1. The CDR3 consists of 16 residues. Germline lookup yields CDR1 SGDLS and CDR2 YYNGEE. J was trimmed by 6 bases and V by 3 bases; bases with no gene match: 12. CDR3 bases: TGTGCCAGCAGCGCATCACCGGGACAGGGCGCGTCTGAAGCTTTCTTT. Translated, it gives CASSASPGQGASEAFF.

The V gene is TRBV4-1, the J gene TRBJ2-7; 10 positions agree with TRBD2. The CDR3 runs 17 residues. Unmatched junction bases numbered 18, after V lost 6 bases and J lost 7 bases. Per the germline V gene, CDR1 is MGHRA and CDR2 is YSYEKL. The CDR3 protein is CASSPRGLAGDLWEQYF. The CDR3 DNA follows: TGCGCCAGCAGTCCAAGAGGCCTAGCGGGAGACCTGTGGGAGCAGTACTTC.